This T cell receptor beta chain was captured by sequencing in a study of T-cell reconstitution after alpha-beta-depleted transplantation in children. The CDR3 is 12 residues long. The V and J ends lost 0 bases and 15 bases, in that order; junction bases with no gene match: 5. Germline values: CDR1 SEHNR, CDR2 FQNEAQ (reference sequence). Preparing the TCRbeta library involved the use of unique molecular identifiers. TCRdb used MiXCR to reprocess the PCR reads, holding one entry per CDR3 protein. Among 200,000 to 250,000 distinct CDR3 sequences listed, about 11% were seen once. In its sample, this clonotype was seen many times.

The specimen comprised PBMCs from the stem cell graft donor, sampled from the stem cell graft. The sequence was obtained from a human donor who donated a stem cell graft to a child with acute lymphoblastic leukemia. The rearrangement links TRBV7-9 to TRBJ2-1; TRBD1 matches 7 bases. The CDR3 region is CASSLAAGGAFF. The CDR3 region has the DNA TGTGCCAGCAGCTTAGCGGCAGGGGGTGCGTTCTTC.